This T cell receptor beta chain stems from a study of T cells in Graves' hyperthyroidism and ophthalmopathy. The V end lost 3 bases, the J end lost 4 bases, and 13 bases lay between the germline ends. The CDR3 sequence is 16 residues long. CDR1 and CDR2 (germline): KGHSH, LQKENI. Using RNA transcripts as the source, TCR beta CDR3 regions were amplified. The HTBI primer set drove a first-round RT-PCR of the TCR CDR3. TCRdb reanalysed the multiplex PCR reads using MiXCR and keeps one entry per CDR3 protein. Altogether approximately 610,000 distinct CDR3 sequences are present, 14% to 15% being singletons, with the ten largest covering around 4.1%.

This receptor was identified in a woman between 35 and 50 years old with Graves' ophthalmopathy. V is TRBV18 and J is TRBJ2-6; weak D call: TRBD1 (5 bases). The sample taken for sequencing was blood. CDR3 loop: CASSPNFRAGANVLTF. The CDR3 DNA is TGTGCCAGCTCACCTAACTTCAGGGCCGGGGCCAACGTCCTGACTTTC.